The sequence of this T cell receptor beta chain was determined in a study of T-cell memory formation after mild COVID-19. Study outcomes and limitations: Among CD4+ contracting clones, most were CM and EM, and CD8+ ones EMRA. Still unconfirmed is whether the second-wave clones peaking on day 37 recognized SARS-CoV-2. A subset of responding clones appeared in pre-infection memory, suggesting cross-reactive memory joined.

Each CDR3 protein gets one entry after TCRdb re-called the 5' RACE reads with MiXCR. The table has roughly 180,000 distinct CDR3 sequences, roughly 12% seen once. V trimming: 4 bases; J trimming: 4 bases; junction bases outside the gene matches: 4. The germline V gene has CDR1 SQVTM and CDR2 ANQGSEA. The CDR3 length is 13 residues. About this clonotype itself: Its specificity is unknown.

Material: PBMCs or a T cell subset sorted from them (not recorded which). The TCR comes from a young man who had mild COVID-19 (a few samples of this study predate the infection). Cell type and time point are not known. The chain uses TRBV29-1 and TRBJ2-5, with TRBD2 matching 9 bases. The CDR3 coding sequence is TGCAGCGTTGCTCATAGCGGGAGAGAGACCCAGTACTTC. As protein: CSVAHSGRETQYF. Complete variable domain (other parts from reference TRBV29-1 and TRBJ2-5): SAVISQKPSRDICQRGTSLTIQCQVDSQVTMMFWYRQQPGQSLTLIATANQGSEATYESGFVIDKFPISRPNLTFSTLTVSNMSPEDSSIYLCSVAHSGRETQYFGPGTRLLVL.